These 5 T cell receptor beta chains share one sample of origin, sequenced in a study of cytomegalovirus exposure and HLA in healthy donors. It was with 60 Vbeta and 13 Jbeta primers that the PCR ran. The assay was immunoSEQ multiplex PCR, and TCRdb's table has in-frame clones only and misses some. The sample gives roughly 93,000 clones, around three quarters of which show up once; roughly 8.8% is in the top ten. Specimen: PBMCs. These receptor sequences come from a human donor in good health.

The CDR3 DNA reads as TGTGCCAGCAGCTTGGCGGGGGAGCTGGGTGAAGCTTTCTTT. It specifies CASSLAGELGEAFF. The chain carries TRBV5-5 and TRBJ1-1, with D maybe TRBD1 (5 bases). Per the germline V gene, CDR1 is SGHKS and CDR2 is YYEKEE (reference sequence). Trimming removed 0 bases at V and 7 bases at J, with 13 bases between. The CDR3 covers 14 residues.

V gene TRBV4-2 combines with J gene TRBJ2-2; TRBD1 might be the D (6 bases). This CDR3 has 14 amino acids. The V end lost 0 bases, the J end lost 4 bases, and 6 bases lay between the germline ends. Germline V lookup: CDR1 LGHNA, CDR2 YNFKEQ. This CDR3 reads CASSQEGGTGELFF. The CDR3 bases are TGTGCCAGCAGCCAAGAAGGGGGCACCGGGGAGCTGTTTTTT.

This clone was counted between two and nine times. This chain uses TRBV5-6 with TRBJ2-7; TRBD1 matches at 10 bases. The CDR3 contains 14 residues. Germline lookup yields CDR1 SGHDT and CDR2 YYEEEE. The trim removed 4 bases at V and 3 bases at J, leaving 4 bases unmatched. CDR3 residues: CASSPGTGVYEQYF. In DNA form, the CDR3 reads TGTGCCAGCAGCCCCGGGACAGGGGTCTACGAGCAGTACTTC.

This chain joins TRBV9 and TRBJ2-3, with 11 bases aligning to TRBD2. The CDR3 length is 16 residues. Germline CDR1 reads SGDLS; CDR2 reads YYNGEE. V gave up 4 bases and J gave up 11 bases; unmatched junction bases: 15. CDR3: CASSRALAGGGIGQYF. CDR3 nucleotide sequence: TGTGCCAGCAGCAGAGCTCTAGCGGGGGGCGGTATTGGGCAGTATTTT.

The chain links TRBV4-1 to TRBJ2-7; D possibly corresponds to TRBD1 (5 bases). Germline loops: CDR1 MGHRA, CDR2 YSYEKL. V gave up 2 bases and J gave up 4 bases, with 24 bases separating them. The CDR3 length is 18 residues. CDR3: CASSQSTQGLSESYEQYF. The CDR3, as DNA: TGCGCCAGCAGCCAATCAACCCAGGGTTTATCGGAGTCATACGAGCAGTACTTC.